The 8 T cell receptor beta chains below were found in one sample sequenced in a study of OX40 agonist ivuxolimab in advanced cancers. Sequencing used immunoSEQ multiplex PCR; TCRdb keeps in-frame clones, though not all of them. Among 80,000 or so clones listed, approximately 80% were seen once. The specimen comprised CD4+ or CD8+ T cells sorted from blood, sampled in a trial of the OX40 agonist ivuxolimab. Receptor source: an adult with an advanced solid tumor such as melanoma, head and neck, liver or kidney cancer.

For the CDR3, the DNA is TGTGCCAGCAGCCCAAGGGGGACAGGGGCTAATTCACCCCTCCACTTT. As protein: CASSPRGTGANSPLHF. The chain is built from TRBV5-4 and TRBJ1-6; 10 bases map to TRBD1. This CDR3 comprises 16 residues. CDR1 is SGHNT, CDR2 YYREEE, per germline (reference sequence). J lost 6 bases, V lost 4 bases, and 7 bases had no gene match.

The chain couples TRBV7-2 to TRBJ1-5; D may be TRBD1 (5 bases). The CDR3 covers 15 residues. Trimming pared 4 bases from V and 0 bases from J, leaving 10 bases between. Germline V CDR1 and CDR2: SGHTA, FQGNSA. Here the CDR3 DNA reads TGTGCCAGCAGCTATGGGACGGTTAGCAATCAGCCCCAGCATTTT. Protein: CASSYGTVSNQPQHF.

The chain couples TRBV2 to TRBJ1-1; TRBD1 agrees at 8 bases. Germline V gene lookup returns CDR1 SNHLY and CDR2 FYNNEI. The CDR3 is 11 amino acids. With 7 bases clipped from V and 11 bases from J, the junction kept 6 bases outside the gene matches. Here the CDR3 reads CASKDRASAFF. CDR3 sequence (DNA): TGTGCCAGCAAGGACAGGGCTTCGGCTTTCTTT. The complete variable domain, with remaining parts taken from reference TRBV2 and TRBJ1-1, reads EPEVTQTPSHQVTQMGQEVILRCVPISNHLYFYWYRQILGQKVEFLVSFYNNEISEKSEIFDDQFSVERPDGSNFTLKIRSTKLEDSAMYFCASKDRASAFFGQGTRLTVV.

V usage is TRBV4-3 and J usage is TRBJ2-7; D possibly corresponds to TRBD2 (5 bases). The CDR3 is 16 amino acids. V lost 3 bases to trimming and J lost 0 bases, with 15 bases between them. The germline V gene has CDR1 LGHNA and CDR2 YSLEER. The CDR3 sequence: CASSQDREGVSYEQYF. As DNA, the CDR3 is TGCGCCAGCAGCCAGGATAGAGAGGGCGTCTCCTACGAGCAGTACTTC.

The CDR3 sequence is CASRGGDYSNQPQHF. CDR3 DNA sequence: TGTGCCAGCCGGGGGGGGGATTATAGCAATCAGCCCCAGCATTTT. This sequence joins TRBV6-1 and TRBJ1-5, with D possibly being TRBD1 (5 bases). The CDR3 spans 15 residues. The V gene lost 8 bases and the J gene lost 0 bases, with 14 bases spanning the gap. The germline gives CDR1 MNHNS, CDR2 SASEGT.

The chain combines TRBV7-9 with TRBJ1-1; D unclear. This CDR3 region has 14 residues. Germline V gene lookup returns CDR1 SEHNR and CDR2 FQNEAQ (reference sequence). With 2 bases removed from V and 7 bases from J, the gap between germline ends came to 14 bases. This chain's CDR3 is CASSLNTLDVEAFF. DNA for the CDR3: TGTGCCAGCAGCTTAAACACACTGGACGTTGAAGCTTTCTTT.

V and J are TRBV18 and TRBJ2-3; D is possibly TRBD1 (6 bases). The germline V gene encodes CDR1 KGHSH and CDR2 LQKENI. CDR3 size: 13 residues. Trimming removed 2 bases from V and 15 bases from J, with 18 bases in between. Here the CDR3 reads CASSPAVYNREYF. For the CDR3, the DNA is TGTGCCAGCTCACCAGCTGTTTACAACAGGGAATATTTT.

The J gene is TRBJ2-6, the V gene TRBV28; perhaps TRBD2 as D (7 bases). With 2 bases removed from V and 4 bases from J, the gap between germline ends came to 12 bases. The CDR3 consists of 16 residues. Germline lookup yields CDR1 MDHEN and CDR2 SYDVKM. Here the CDR3 DNA reads TGTGCCAGCAGTTTAAGGGGGGGTGTCGGGGCCAACGTCCTGACTTTC. As protein: CASSLRGGVGANVLTF.